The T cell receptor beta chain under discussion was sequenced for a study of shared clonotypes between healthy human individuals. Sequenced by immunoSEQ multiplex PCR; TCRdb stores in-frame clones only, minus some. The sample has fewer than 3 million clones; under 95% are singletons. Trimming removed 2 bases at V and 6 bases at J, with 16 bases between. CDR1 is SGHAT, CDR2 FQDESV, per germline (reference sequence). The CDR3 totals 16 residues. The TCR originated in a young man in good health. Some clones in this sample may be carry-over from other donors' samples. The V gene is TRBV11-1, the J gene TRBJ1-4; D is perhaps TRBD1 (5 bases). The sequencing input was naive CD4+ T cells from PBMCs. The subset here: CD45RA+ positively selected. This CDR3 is CASSLSIGAMDEKLFF. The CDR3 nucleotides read TGTGCCAGCAGCTTAAGTATTGGGGCTATGGATGAAAAACTGTTTTTT.